This record concerns one T cell receptor beta chain sequence. The germline V gene has CDR1 SGHNT and CDR2 YENEEA. The V and J ends lost 5 bases and 5 bases respectively, with 13 bases between them. The CDR3 has 14 residues. The sample belongs to a study of blood T cell repertoires in COVID-19. Looking at the study overall: Spain, Italy and the United States supplied samples that represented acute and convalescent COVID-19. PBMCs, B-cell-depleted T cells, or T cells were the source of the cDNA or gDNA that made up the material.

Per the original data handling: Estimated nucleated cell counts came from reference gene primer amplification. Repertoires were generated with immunoSEQ multiplex PCR, while TCRdb's copy carries only in-frame clones and drops some. The V and J calls and clone size are taken from that table; D and trimming were inferred from the DNA. The data show about 88,000 clones, about nine tenths seen once. The material sequenced was peripheral blood. The chain recombines TRBV11-3 with TRBJ2-1; possibly TRBD2 for D (6 bases). This sequence was found in a male donor with acute or convalescent COVID-19. CDR3 in amino acids: CASSPGEVNNEQFF. The CDR3 bases are TGTGCCAGCAGCCCGGGGGAGGTTAACAATGAGCAGTTCTTC.